This TCR beta chain appears in the sequencing data of a study of blood T cell repertoires in COVID-19. Study information: The United States, Italy and Spain were the sources of the acute and convalescent COVID-19 samples.

Sequenced by immunoSEQ multiplex PCR; TCRdb stores in-frame clones only, minus some. The data contain about 210,000 clones, 92% of them singletons. The CDR3 consists of 16 residues. The TCR was taken from a man aged 25 to 40 with acute or convalescent COVID-19. This sequence joins TRBV21-1 and TRBJ1-5; no DNA check was done on the table's D call, TRBD1. TRBV21-1 is termed a pseudogene. Material for sequencing was peripheral blood. The DNA of the CDR3 is TGTGCCAGCAGGACAAGCTCAGGACAGGGCGATCAGCCCCAGCATTTT. It codes for CASRTSSGQGDQPQHF.